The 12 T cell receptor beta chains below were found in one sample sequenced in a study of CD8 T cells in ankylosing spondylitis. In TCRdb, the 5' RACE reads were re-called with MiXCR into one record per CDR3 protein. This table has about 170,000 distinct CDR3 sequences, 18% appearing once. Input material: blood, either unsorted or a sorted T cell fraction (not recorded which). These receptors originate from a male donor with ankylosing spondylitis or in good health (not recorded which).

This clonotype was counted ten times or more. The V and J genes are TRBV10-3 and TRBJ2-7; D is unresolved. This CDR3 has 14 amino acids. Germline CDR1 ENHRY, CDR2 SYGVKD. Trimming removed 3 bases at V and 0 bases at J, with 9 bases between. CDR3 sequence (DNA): TGTGCCATCAGTGATCCTCAGAGCTCCTACGAGCAGTACTTC. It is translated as CAISDPQSSYEQYF.

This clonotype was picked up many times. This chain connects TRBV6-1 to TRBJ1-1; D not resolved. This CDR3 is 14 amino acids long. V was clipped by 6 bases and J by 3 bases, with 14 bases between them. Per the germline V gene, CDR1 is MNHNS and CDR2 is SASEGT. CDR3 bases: TGTGCCAGCAGCCGGGGTGATATGGACACTGAAGCTTTCTTT. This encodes CASSRGDMDTEAFF.

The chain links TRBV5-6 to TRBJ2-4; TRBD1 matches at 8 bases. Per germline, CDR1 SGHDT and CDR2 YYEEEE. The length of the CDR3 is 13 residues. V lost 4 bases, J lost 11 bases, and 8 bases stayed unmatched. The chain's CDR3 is CASSTWDRLVQYF. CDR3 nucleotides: TGTGCCAGCAGCACATGGGACAGGCTAGTTCAGTACTTC. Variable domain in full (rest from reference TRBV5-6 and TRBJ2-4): DAGVTQSPTHLIKTRGQQVTLRCSPKSGHDTVSWYQQALGQGPQFIFQYYEEEERQRGNFPDRFSGHQFPNYSSELNVNALLLGDSALYLCASSTWDRLVQYFGAGTRLSVL.

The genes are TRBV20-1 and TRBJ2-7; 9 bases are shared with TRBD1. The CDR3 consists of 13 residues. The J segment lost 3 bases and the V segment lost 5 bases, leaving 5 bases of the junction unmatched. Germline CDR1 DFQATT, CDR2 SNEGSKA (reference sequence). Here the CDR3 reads CSAFTGGGYEQYF. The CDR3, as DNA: TGCAGTGCTTTTACAGGGGGCGGCTACGAGCAGTACTTC.

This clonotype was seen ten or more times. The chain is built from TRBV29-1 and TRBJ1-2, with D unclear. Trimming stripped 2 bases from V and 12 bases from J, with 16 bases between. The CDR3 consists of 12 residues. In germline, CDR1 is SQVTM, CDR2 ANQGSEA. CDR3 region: CSVELARQENTF. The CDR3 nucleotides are TGCAGCGTTGAACTGGCCCGCCAGGAGAACACCTTC.

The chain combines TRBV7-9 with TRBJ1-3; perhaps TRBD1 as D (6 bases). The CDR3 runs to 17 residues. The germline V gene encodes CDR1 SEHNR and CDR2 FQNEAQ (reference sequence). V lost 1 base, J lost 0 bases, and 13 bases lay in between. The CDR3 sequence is CASSLVPQGTSGNTIYF. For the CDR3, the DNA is TGTGCCAGCAGCTTAGTGCCACAGGGTACCTCTGGAAACACCATATATTTT.

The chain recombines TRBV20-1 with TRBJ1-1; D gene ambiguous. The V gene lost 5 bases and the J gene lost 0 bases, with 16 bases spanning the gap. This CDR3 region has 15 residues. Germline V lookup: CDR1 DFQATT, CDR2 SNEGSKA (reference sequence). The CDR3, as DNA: TGCAGTGCTGAGCCCGGCGGAGGAATGAACACTGAAGCTTTCTTT. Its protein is CSAEPGGGMNTEAFF.

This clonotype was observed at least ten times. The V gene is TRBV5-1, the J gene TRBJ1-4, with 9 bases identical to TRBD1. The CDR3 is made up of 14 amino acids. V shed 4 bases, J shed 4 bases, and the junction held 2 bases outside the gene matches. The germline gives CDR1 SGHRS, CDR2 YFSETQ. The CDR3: CASSPGQGNEKLFF. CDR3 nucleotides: TGCGCCAGCAGCCCGGGACAGGGTAATGAAAAACTGTTTTTT.

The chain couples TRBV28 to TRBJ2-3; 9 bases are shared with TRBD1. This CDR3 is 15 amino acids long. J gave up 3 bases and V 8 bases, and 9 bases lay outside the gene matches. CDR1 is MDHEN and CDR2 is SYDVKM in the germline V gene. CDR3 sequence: CASSRAGQGTDTQYF. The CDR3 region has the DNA TGTGCCAGCTCAAGGGCAGGACAGGGGACAGATACGCAGTATTTT.

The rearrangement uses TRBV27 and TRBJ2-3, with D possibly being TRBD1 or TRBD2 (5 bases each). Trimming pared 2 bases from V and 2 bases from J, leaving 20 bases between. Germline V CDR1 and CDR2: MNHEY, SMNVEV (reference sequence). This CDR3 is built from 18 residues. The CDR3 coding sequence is TGTGCCAGCAGTTTAATACTGTCTCCGGTCGGGGCCACAGATACGCAGTATTTT. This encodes CASSLILSPVGATDTQYF.

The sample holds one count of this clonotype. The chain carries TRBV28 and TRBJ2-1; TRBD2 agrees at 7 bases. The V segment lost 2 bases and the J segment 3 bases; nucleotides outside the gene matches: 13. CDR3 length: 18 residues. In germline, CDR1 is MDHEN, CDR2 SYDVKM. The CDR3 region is CASSLGSLSSGDYNEQFF. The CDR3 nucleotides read TGTGCCAGCAGTTTAGGAAGCCTTTCTAGCGGTGACTACAATGAGCAGTTCTTC.

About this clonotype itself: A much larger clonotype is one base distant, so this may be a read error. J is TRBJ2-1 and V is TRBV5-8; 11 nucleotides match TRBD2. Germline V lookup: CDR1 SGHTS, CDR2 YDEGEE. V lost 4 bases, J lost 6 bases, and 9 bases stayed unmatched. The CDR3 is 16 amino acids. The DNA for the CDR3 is TGTGCCAGCAGCGGAGAGACTAGCGGGGACTTCAATGAGCAGTTCTTC. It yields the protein CASSGETSGDFNEQFF.